Below, 27 T cell receptor beta chains from the same sample are listed, as sequenced in a study of monozygotic twins with inflammatory bowel disease. TCRdb re-called the 5' RACE reads; every CDR3 protein appears as one record, without DNA. This specimen shows 350,000 to 550,000 distinct CDR3 sequences; the ten leading clones hold about 2.6%. The sequenced sample was blood. The receptors shown here come from a human donor with ulcerative colitis or Crohn's disease, or a healthy co-twin of an affected twin (not recorded which).

The genes are TRBV18 and TRBJ2-7; without DNA, the TCRdb call of TRBD1 cannot be checked. Germline V CDR1 and CDR2: KGHSH, LQKENI. This CDR3 comprises 13 residues. This CDR3 is CASSPDRRDGQYF.

The rearrangement uses TRBV7-8 and TRBJ1-4; TCRdb reports TRBD1, a call that lacks DNA to check it against. The CDR3 runs to 16 residues. Germline-derived CDR1 and CDR2 are SGHVS and FQNEAQ. CDR3 residues: CASSLRGGPTNEKLFF.

This chain joins TRBV27 and TRBJ1-1; TCRdb names TRBD1, which stays unverified in the absence of DNA. CDR1 is MNHEY, CDR2 SMNVEV, per germline (reference sequence). The CDR3 runs 14 residues. Here the CDR3 reads CASSFSLGGTEAFF.

The chain employs TRBV19 and TRBJ1-2. The germline V gene encodes CDR1 LNHDA and CDR2 SQIVND (reference sequence). This CDR3 has 12 amino acids. The chain's CDR3 is CASSLKSYGYTF. The full variable domain, its missing parts supplied by reference TRBV19 and TRBJ1-2, is DGGITQSPKYLFRKEGQNVTLSCEQNLNHDAMYWYRQDPGQGLRLIYYSQIVNDFQKGDIAEGYSVSREKKESFPLTVTSAQKNPTAFYLCASSLKSYGYTFGSGTRLTVV.

The genes are TRBV6-5 and TRBJ1-1; TCRdb reports TRBD1, a call that lacks DNA to check it against. CDR1 is MNHEY and CDR2 is SVGAGI in the germline V gene. This CDR3 is 15 amino acids long. The CDR3 protein is CASSYSLQGLPEAFF.

CDR3 protein: CASSARGGANNEQFF. This chain uses TRBV18 with TRBJ2-1; with no DNA, the TCRdb D assignment of TRBD1 cannot be verified. CDR1 and CDR2 from the germline V gene are KGHSH and LQKENI. The CDR3 totals 15 residues.

This rearrangement joins TRBV5-1 to TRBJ2-3; TCRdb reports TRBD2, a call that lacks DNA to check it against. CDR3 length: 14 amino acids. Germline-derived CDR1 and CDR2 are SGHRS and YFSETQ. The CDR3 sequence: CASSRGLFTDTQYF.

The V and J genes are TRBV14 and TRBJ2-1; TCRdb's D call, TRBD1, is unchecked because there is no DNA. The CDR3 runs 17 residues. Germline-derived CDR1 and CDR2 are SGHDN and FVKESK. The CDR3 sequence is CASSQVSGKSSYNEQFF.

V and J are TRBV5-1 and TRBJ2-3; TCRdb returns TRBD1, unconfirmable since there is no DNA. CDR1 is SGHRS, CDR2 YFSETQ, per germline. This CDR3 spans 14 amino acids. This chain's CDR3 is CASSPGTETDTQYF.

V gene TRBV12-3 or TRBV12-4 combines with J gene TRBJ2-1; TCRdb names TRBD1, which stays unverified in the absence of DNA. The CDR3 is 14 residues long. The CDR3 spells CASSFDRDYNEQFF.

This chain connects TRBV7-2 to TRBJ2-4; the TCRdb call, TRBD2, lacks DNA for checking. The CDR3 contains 16 residues. Germline CDR1 SGHTA, CDR2 FQGNSA. This CDR3 reads CASSSSSGLAKNIQYF.

The chain uses TRBV19 and TRBJ2-7; TCRdb selects TRBD1, and the lack of DNA leaves this call unchecked. Per germline, CDR1 LNHDA and CDR2 SQIVND (reference sequence). The CDR3 covers 14 residues. This chain's CDR3 is CASSIQGGSYEQYF.

The CDR3 loop reads CASWDVVRQPNEQFF. This sequence joins TRBV5-1 and TRBJ2-1; TCRdb reports TRBD1, a call that lacks DNA to check it against. The germline V gene encodes CDR1 SGHRS and CDR2 YFSETQ. This CDR3 is built from 15 residues.

The chain uses TRBV18 and TRBJ2-7; TCRdb reports TRBD1, a call that lacks DNA to check it against. Looked up from germline, CDR1 is KGHSH and CDR2 is LQKENI. This CDR3 comprises 15 residues. The CDR3 loop is CASSQPGQGAYEQYF.

This chain uses TRBV18 with TRBJ1-1. From germline, CDR1 is KGHSH and CDR2 LQKENI. CDR3 size: 14 residues. The CDR3 here is CASSPFREDTEAFF.

This chain uses TRBV7-3 with TRBJ2-1; checking the TCRdb D call of TRBD2 is not possible without DNA. The CDR3 has 15 amino acids. Germline lookup yields CDR1 SGHTA and CDR2 FQGTGA. CDR3: CASSPSAGSFNEQFF. Looking up the rest from reference TRBV7-3 and TRBJ2-1 gives the full variable domain: GAGVSQTPSNKVTEKGKYVELRCDPISGHTALYWYRQSLGQGPEFLIYFQGTGAADDSGLPNDRFFAVRPEGSVSTLKIQRTERGDSAVYLCASSPSAGSFNEQFFGPGTRLTVL.

V gene TRBV7-9 combines with J gene TRBJ1-6. The germline V gene has CDR1 SEHNR and CDR2 FQNEAQ (reference sequence). This CDR3 has 12 amino acids. This CDR3 is CASSFSEGPLHF.

The V gene is TRBV4-2, the J gene TRBJ2-2; without DNA, the TCRdb call of TRBD2 cannot be checked. The CDR3 loop spans 17 amino acids. Germline CDR1 LGHNA, CDR2 YNFKEQ. CDR3 sequence: CASTQAGTGPNTGELFF.

The rearrangement joins TRBV5-5 to TRBJ2-7; TCRdb selects TRBD2, and the lack of DNA leaves this call unchecked. Per the germline V gene, CDR1 is SGHKS and CDR2 is YYEKEE (reference sequence). The CDR3 runs 14 residues. The CDR3 spells CASSVREASYEQYF.

CDR3: CASSQQGADTIYF. The genes are TRBV3-1 and TRBJ1-3; the TCRdb D gene call, TRBD1, has no DNA to confirm it. The CDR3 extends over 13 amino acids. Germline CDR1 is LGHDT and CDR2 is YNNKEL (reference sequence).

V and J are TRBV18 and TRBJ1-4. CDR1 and CDR2 (germline): KGHSH, LQKENI. CDR3 size: 15 residues. The chain's CDR3 is CASSPTGVPNEKLFF.

The J gene is TRBJ2-7, the V gene TRBV11-2. This CDR3 region has 14 residues. Germline CDR1 is SGHAT and CDR2 is FQNNGV. CDR3: CASSSRQGPHEQYF.

The chain combines TRBV20-1 with TRBJ1-5. This CDR3 contains 15 residues. In germline, CDR1 is DFQATT, CDR2 SNEGSKA (reference sequence). The CDR3 reads CSARDLGNRDQPQHF.

This chain uses TRBV18 with TRBJ2-7; TCRdb gives TRBD1 as the D gene, but with no DNA this cannot be confirmed. This CDR3 is built from 14 residues. Germline-derived CDR1 and CDR2 are KGHSH and LQKENI. The CDR3 here is CASSRQGKASEQYF.

The V gene is TRBV5-1, the J gene TRBJ1-5. Germline V lookup: CDR1 SGHRS, CDR2 YFSETQ. This CDR3 spans 15 amino acids. The CDR3 protein is CASSLGGNDNQPQHF.

This rearrangement joins TRBV9 to TRBJ2-6; there is no DNA to check the TCRdb D call of TRBD1. Germline V gene data show CDR1 as SGDLS and CDR2 as YYNGEE. The length of the CDR3 is 18 residues. This chain's CDR3 is CASSPRQGTASGANVLTF. The full variable domain, with the rest looked up from reference TRBV9 and TRBJ2-6, is DSGVTQTPKHLITATGQRVTLRCSPRSGDLSVYWYQQSLDQGLQFLIQYYNGEERAKGNILERFSAQQFPDLHSELNLSSLELGDSALYFCASSPRQGTASGANVLTFGAGSRLTVL.

The V call is TRBV7-4, the J call TRBJ1-5; TCRdb returns TRBD1, unconfirmable since there is no DNA. The CDR3 length is 16 residues. Germline V gene sequence: CDR1 SGHVT, CDR2 SQSDAQ. The CDR3 reads CASSLLDRGINQPQHF.